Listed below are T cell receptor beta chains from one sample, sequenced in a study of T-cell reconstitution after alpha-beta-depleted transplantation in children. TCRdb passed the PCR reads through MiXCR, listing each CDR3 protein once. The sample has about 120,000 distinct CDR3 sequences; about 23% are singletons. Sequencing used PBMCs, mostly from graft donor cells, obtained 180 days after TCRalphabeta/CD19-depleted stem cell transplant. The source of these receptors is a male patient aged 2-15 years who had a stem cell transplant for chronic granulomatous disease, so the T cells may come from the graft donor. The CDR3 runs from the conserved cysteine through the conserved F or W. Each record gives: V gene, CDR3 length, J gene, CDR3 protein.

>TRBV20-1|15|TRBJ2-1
CSATGSGGTYNEQFF
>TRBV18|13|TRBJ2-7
CASSPSQSYEQYF
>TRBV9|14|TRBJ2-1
CASSDVAGAHEQFF
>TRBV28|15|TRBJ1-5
CASSTQVVSNQPQHF
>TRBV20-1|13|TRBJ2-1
CSAHLGSYNEQFF
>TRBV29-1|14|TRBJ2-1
CSGLGQGAYNEQFF
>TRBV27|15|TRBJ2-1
CASSPLRGGLGEQFF
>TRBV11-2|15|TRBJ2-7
CASSLTAESSYEQYF
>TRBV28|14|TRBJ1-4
CASRRGRLSEKLFF
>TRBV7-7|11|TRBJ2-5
CAAGGQETQYF
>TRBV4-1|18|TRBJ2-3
CASSQDEGGGANTDTQYF
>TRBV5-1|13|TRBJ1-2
CASSPQGADGYTF
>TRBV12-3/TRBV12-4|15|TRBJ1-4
CASSLGPLNGEKLFF
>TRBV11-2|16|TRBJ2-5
CASSFGLAGARETQYF
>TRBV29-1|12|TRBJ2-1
CSVQTGVSEQFF
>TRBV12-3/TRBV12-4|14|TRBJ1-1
CASSLIQGYTEAFF
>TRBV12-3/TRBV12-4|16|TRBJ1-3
CASSLNLQGAGNTIYF
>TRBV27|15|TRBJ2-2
CASSYRQDDTGELFF
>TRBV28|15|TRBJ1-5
CASSLGGGSNQPQHF
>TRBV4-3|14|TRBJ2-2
CASSQEERTGELFF
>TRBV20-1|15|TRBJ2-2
CSAMEGPQMGGELFF
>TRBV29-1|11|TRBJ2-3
CSVEGRDTQYF
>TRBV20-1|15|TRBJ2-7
CSARGTHVFPYEQYF